This T cell receptor (beta chain) came from a study of CD8+CD57+ T cells in acquired aplastic anemia. For the study at large: The DNA of sorted CD4+ and CD8+ cells averaged roughly 3.2 ug. Study observations and caveats: Overlapping CD8+ CDR3 repertoires of patients and controls contained some 27 shared sequences.

Genomic DNA was employed as the template in profiling TCR beta VDJ and CDR3. One entry per CDR3 protein results from TCRdb running MiXCR on the reads. The sample records 50,000 to 70,000 distinct CDR3 sequences, less than 65% being singletons. V was pared by 8 bases and J by 6 bases, with 12 bases of the junction left unmatched. Germline V lookup: CDR1 SQVTM, CDR2 ANQGSEA. This CDR3 has 13 amino acids. A note on this clonotype: Its cognate antigen is unknown.

The chain recombines TRBV29-1 with TRBJ2-7; TRBD1 aligns across 8 bases. Sequenced: sorted CD4+, CD8+, or CD8+CD57+ T cells (not recorded which) from PBMCs. The TCR originated in a human donor in good health, serving as a control. Written as DNA, the CDR3 is TGCAGCCGAGACAGGGGAAGCCTCGGCGAGCAGTACTTC. Its translation: CSRDRGSLGEQYF.